This record looks at one TCR beta chain sequence and its context. This sample stems from a study of blood T cell repertoires in COVID-19. Original data processing: It was from reference gene primer amplification that nucleated cell counts were estimated. This table comes from immunoSEQ multiplex PCR, and its TCRdb copy is limited to in-frame clones, with some not included. V and J calls and clone size come straight from that table; D and trimming were deduced from the DNA. The sample includes about 280,000 clones, roughly 80% of them seen just once. Residents of under 25 US areas, aged about 18 to 95 years, made up the participants. Contact with a PCR-confirmed or clinician-diagnosed COVID-19 case occurred within 2 weeks of entry. Looked up from germline, CDR1 is LNHDA and CDR2 is SQIVND (reference sequence). The CDR3 is 14 amino acids. Trimming cost V 5 bases and J 8 bases; bases outside gene matches: 11.

The J gene is TRBJ1-2, the V gene TRBV19; 7 bases fit TRBD1. Sequencing used PBMCs or T cells enriched from blood (not recorded which). The receptor was derived from a middle-aged man who had been exposed to COVID-19. CDR3 in amino acids: CASSGTAKSSGYTF. DNA for the CDR3: TGTGCCAGTAGTGGGACAGCTAAATCCTCCGGCTACACCTTC. The full variable domain, with the rest looked up from reference TRBV19 and TRBJ1-2, is DGGITQSPKYLFRKEGQNVTLSCEQNLNHDAMYWYRQDPGQGLRLIYYSQIVNDFQKGDIAEGYSVSREKKESFPLTVTSAQKNPTAFYLCASSGTAKSSGYTFGSGTRLTVV.